This T cell receptor beta chain was captured in a study of blood T cell repertoires in COVID-19. About the study: From the United States, Italy and Spain came samples of acute and convalescent COVID-19. T cells, B-cell-depleted T cells, or PBMCs supplied cDNA or gDNA.

Original handling: Counts of nucleated cells, estimated from reference gene primer amplification, were obtained. Sequenced by immunoSEQ multiplex PCR; TCRdb stores in-frame clones only, minus some. The V and J calls and clone size come from that table; D and trimming were worked out from the DNA. The data contain under 250,000 clones, under 95% of them singletons. V lost 8 bases to trimming and J lost 2 bases, with 12 bases between them. This CDR3 is built from 13 residues. The rearrangement uses TRBV12-3 or TRBV12-4 and TRBJ2-5, with a weak D call TRBD1 (5 bases). The sequenced material came from peripheral blood. The sequence derives from a man aged 30 to 39 with acute or convalescent COVID-19. This CDR3 reads CASGRTIQETQYF. CDR3 DNA: TGTGCCAGCGGAAGGACAATTCAAGAGACCCAGTACTTC.